The 5 T cell receptor beta chains below were found in one sample sequenced in a study of OX40 agonist ivuxolimab in advanced cancers. The protocol was immunoSEQ multiplex PCR, while the TCRdb copy is restricted to in-frame clones and leaves out a portion. The data contain 50,000 to 65,000 clones, about 90% of them singletons. The sequencing here drew on CD4+ or CD8+ T cells sorted from blood, taken in a trial of the OX40 agonist ivuxolimab. These receptors came from an adult with an advanced solid tumor such as melanoma, head and neck, liver or kidney cancer.

This chain uses TRBV11-2 with TRBJ2-2, with no clear D. This CDR3 region has 14 residues. Trimming left V 1 base short and J 2 bases short, with 5 bases between. Per germline, CDR1 SGHAT and CDR2 FQNNGV. CDR3 in DNA: TGTGCCAGCAGCTTAGCACAAAACACCGGGGAGCTGTTTTTT. Protein: CASSLAQNTGELFF.

V and J are TRBV11-1 and TRBJ1-4; 7 bases agree with TRBD1. CDR1 is SGHAT and CDR2 is FQDESV in the germline V gene (reference sequence). The V segment lost 4 bases and the J segment 5 bases; nucleotides outside the gene matches: 7. The CDR3 is 15 amino acids. The CDR3 region has the DNA TGTGCCAGCAGCTCCCAGGAGGGGGCGAATGAAAAACTGTTTTTT. Protein sequence: CASSSQEGANEKLFF.

V usage is TRBV6-1 and J usage is TRBJ1-6, with D unresolved. The germline V and J ends were trimmed by 7 bases and 6 bases, with 16 bases remaining between them. The V gene's germline CDR1 is MNHNS and CDR2 SASEGT. This CDR3 contains 15 residues. In nucleotides, the CDR3 is TGTGCCAGCAACACGGTGGGGTTAGGTAATTCACCCCTCCACTTT. Protein: CASNTVGLGNSPLHF.

This chain joins TRBV27 and TRBJ2-2; maybe TRBD2 (5 bases). Trimming cost V 5 bases and J 4 bases, with 20 bases left between them. Per germline, CDR1 MNHEY and CDR2 SMNVEV (reference sequence). The CDR3 loop spans 17 amino acids. The CDR3 reads CASSRLGINRGTGELFF. DNA for the CDR3: TGTGCCAGCAGTCGCTTAGGGATCAACCGGGGCACCGGGGAGCTGTTTTTT.

The chain employs TRBV27 and TRBJ2-3; 15 bases align to TRBD2. Losses at the gene ends were 4 bases for V and 9 bases for J; bases not matched to a gene: 14. The CDR3 loop spans 18 amino acids. Germline lookup yields CDR1 MNHEY and CDR2 SMNVEV (reference sequence). Here the CDR3 DNA reads TGTGCCAGCAGTTCCAGGACTAGCGGGAGGGCCCCCACGAGGACGCAGTATTTT. This encodes CASSSRTSGRAPTRTQYF.